This entry concerns a single T cell receptor (beta chain). What it recognizes is unknown. Co-extracting RNA and DNA was done with roughly 17-34 mg of unsorted bulk tissue as input. Surgeons treated the primary liver carcinoma of the patients by surgical resection. The data were taken from a study of tumor-infiltrating lymphocytes in primary liver carcinoma. About the study: Male and female patients aged 30 to 69 years made up the cohort. Study-wide findings and caveats: Top clones occupying all five tumor regions numbered only about 7-24%. Tumor tissue displayed a significantly greater top-250-clone fraction than blood (p = 0.039).

With roughly 500 ng total RNA as template and a constant-region primer, TCR beta cDNA was made. ARM-PCR was slightly modified, and three nested multiplex PCR rounds with it gave rise to the TCR beta libraries. MiXCR was run by TCRdb on the multiplex PCR reads, yielding one entry per CDR3 protein. The table shows roughly 100,000 distinct CDR3 sequences, with more than 65% occurring only once. The sample taken for sequencing was liver tumor tissue from sampling region 2. Subset noted: tumor region T2, inferior pole. This receptor was taken from a woman aged 60 to 75 with primary liver carcinoma and hepatitis B virus infection.

In DNA, the CDR3 is TGTGCCAGCAGCCTGGGAAGGGGGGATACGTACTTC. Protein: CASSLGRGDTYF. The gene calls are TRBV11-2 and TRBJ2-7, with D possibly called TRBD1 or TRBD2 (6 bases each). The V end was cut by 5 bases, the J end by 12 bases, with 17 bases between. The CDR3 covers 12 residues. Germline V gene data show CDR1 as SGHAT and CDR2 as FQNNGV.